This T cell receptor beta chain was identified in a study of post-analysis software for immune sequencing data (dated by TCRdb to 2013 to 2016). Concerning the study at large: Relapsing-remitting, secondary progressive and progressive-relapsing multiple sclerosis were recorded as disease courses, and subtype annotation was lacking for some patients. The patient repertoires were compared against 11 previously published healthy control repertoires obtained from donors aged roughly 6 to 28 years. A subset of samples was prepared in parallel using single-end sample barcoding, then pooled and co-amplified after Illumina adapter ligation.

The protocol used for the library was PCR. TCRdb shows the sequencer as Illumina HiSeq 2500. Unique molecular identifiers were incorporated into TCR beta cDNA libraries to reduce PCR and sequencing biases. Around 500,000 cDNA molecules were obtained for every 1 to 10 million input T cells, so each molecule roughly corresponded to one T cell. The patient libraries were prepared and sequenced using the same protocol as the earlier healthy control dataset. Samples belonging to the same batch were prepared together, multiplexed and sequenced on a shared HiSeq lane. The study's processing was this. Raw barcoded reads were processed with MIGEC, and single-read molecular identifier groups were discarded before consensus assembly and CDR3 extraction. VDJtools was used for post-analysis of the clonotype tables, and diversity was normalized by down-sampling every dataset to the size of the smallest sample. Repertoire overlap clustering matched CDR3 amino acid but not nucleotide sequences to correct batch-related cross-sample contamination. TCRdb trimmed the raw reads at Q25, called clones with MiXCR and kept productive beta chains. Every entry covers one CDR3 protein and lists the most common genes and DNA from its rows. V and J calls and clone size were set by TCRdb, not the authors. The sample yields approximately 690,000 distinct CDR3 sequences; approximately 60% were counted once. The ten largest make up approximately 10% of the sample.

At the junction V is shortened by 7 bases and J by 6 bases, with 10 bases in between. The CDR3 numbers 12 residues from cysteine through phenylalanine. The retained sequence is limited to the CDR3, 36 bases, with the frame set at the first base. Based on the germline V gene, the CDR1 and CDR2 sequences are SNHLY and FYNNEI. About this clonotype: Its antigen is still unknown. It has no much larger one-base neighbor in the sample; base qualities were not kept.

Paper-wide results and their limitations: Significantly higher frequencies in patients than in controls were found for five or six TRBV segments, including TRBV5-6, TRBV5-1 and TRBV20-1. The control group was slightly older than the multiple sclerosis patient group. Significantly lower normalized Chao1 diversity was found in multiple sclerosis patients than in controls, suggesting substantial peripheral T-cell clonal expansion. When samples were clustered directly using the F measure, samples prepared in the same batch co-clustered strongly, which prompted a batch-effect correction.

To demonstrate the VDJtools post-analysis software, TCR beta repertoires were profiled from the peripheral blood of 13 young patients with multiple sclerosis. The patients with multiple sclerosis were children and adolescents between 6 and 15 years of age. Recombination connected TRBV2 to TRBJ2-1; the D gene remains uncertain. The sample was blood. The clonotype comes from a girl aged 2-10 years with multiple sclerosis. The sequence in DNA is TGTGCCAGCAAAAAGAGTCCCAATGAGCAGTTCTTC. This gives the protein CASKKSPNEQFF.